These 15 T cell receptor beta chains were all obtained from the same sample, sequenced in a study of T cell responses to AZD1222 COVID-19 vaccine. TCRdb's copy holds only in-frame clones and misses some; the assay was immunoSEQ multiplex PCR. The sample yields some 120,000 clones, just over 85% seen once. This specimen consisted of peripheral blood, obtained on day 0 of MenACWY control vaccination. These receptors were collected from an adult in good health.

The chain uses TRBV29-1 and TRBJ1-5; D perhaps matches TRBD1 (5 bases). CDR1 and CDR2 (germline): SQVTM, ANQGSEA. This CDR3 has 13 residues. V lost 4 bases and J 7 bases, leaving 14 bases between the germline ends. The CDR3: CSVGRGRGQPQHF. The CDR3 DNA reads TGCAGCGTTGGTCGGGGACGGGGGCAGCCCCAGCATTTT.

V and J are TRBV5-1 and TRBJ2-1; 11 bases match TRBD1. Trimming cost V 1 base and J 5 bases; bases outside gene matches: 8. The germline CDR1 and CDR2 sequences are SGHRS and YFSETQ. CDR3 size: 17 residues. The DNA for the CDR3 is TGCGCCAGCAGCTTGAAGGGACAGGGGGAGCCCCACAATGAGCAGTTCTTC. This gives the protein CASSLKGQGEPHNEQFF.

This sequence joins TRBV10-3 and TRBJ1-5; a weak D match, TRBD1 (6 bases). Trimming shortened V by 3 bases and J by 4 bases, and 10 bases separated the two germline ends. Germline V gene data show CDR1 as ENHRY and CDR2 as SYGVKD. The CDR3 has 14 amino acids. As DNA, the CDR3 is TGTGCCATCAGTGAAAGGACAGATAATCAGCCCCAGCATTTT. Its protein product is CAISERTDNQPQHF.

Points on this clone: A junction boundary mismatches the germline segment, possibly from a read error. The chain links TRBV12-3 or TRBV12-4 to TRBJ2-1; no definite D call. The CDR3 length is 10 residues. CDR3 sequence (DNA): TGTGCCAGCAGCCACTCTGAGCAGCTCTTC. Its translation is CASSHSEQLF.

This clone was seen a single time. This chain links TRBV7-9 with TRBJ2-7; D is undetermined. The V gene's germline CDR1 is SEHNR and CDR2 FQNEAQ (reference sequence). CDR3 length: 13 residues. Trimming cost V 5 bases and J 2 bases, with 10 bases left between them. The CDR3: CASSRDGAYEQYF. CDR3 bases: TGTGCCAGCAGCCGTGACGGAGCCTACGAGCAGTACTTC.

V gene TRBV28 combines with J gene TRBJ1-4, with TRBD1 as a possible D gene (6 bases). Trimming removed 6 bases at V and 8 bases at J, with 13 bases between. This CDR3 comprises 13 residues. The V gene's germline CDR1 is MDHEN and CDR2 SYDVKM. The CDR3 DNA follows: TGTGCCAGCAGGGGACACGGTGGAGAAAAACTGTTTTTT. It specifies CASRGHGGEKLFF.

The chain is built from TRBV5-8 and TRBJ2-7; TRBD2 aligns across 7 bases. CDR1 and CDR2 (germline): SGHTS, YDEGEE. CDR3 size: 14 residues. J lost 3 bases, V lost 1 base, and 4 bases had no gene match. CDR3 loop: CASSLFRGSYEQYF. Here the CDR3 DNA reads TGTGCCAGCAGCTTGTTTCGCGGGAGCTACGAGCAGTACTTC.

The V gene is TRBV7-2, the J gene TRBJ1-1; 7 bases align to TRBD1. The CDR3 is made up of 14 amino acids. V gave up 5 bases and J gave up 4 bases; unmatched junction bases: 7. From germline, CDR1 is SGHTA and CDR2 FQGNSA. The CDR3 DNA reads as TGTGCCAGCAGCGCGACAGGGTGGGGCACTGAAGCTTTCTTT. Its translation: CASSATGWGTEAFF.

Only one count was recorded for this clone. This chain's CDR3 is CASSQVAGDQVDTQYF. CDR3 sequence (DNA): TGTGCCAGCAGCCAAGTAGCGGGAGACCAGGTGGATACGCAGTATTTT. The chain couples TRBV3-1 (or the pseudogene TRBV3-2) to TRBJ2-3; 9 positions agree with TRBD2. Trimming took 1 base from V and 6 from J; bases not matched to a gene: 8. The length of the CDR3 is 16 residues. CDR1 is LGHDT, CDR2 YNNKEL, per germline (reference sequence).

The chain is built from TRBV3-1 (or the pseudogene TRBV3-2) and TRBJ1-4; 7 bases are shared with TRBD1. The germline CDR1 and CDR2 sequences are LGHDT and YNNKEL (reference sequence). The junction had 4 bases not matched to a gene; V was cut back by 7 bases and J by 2 bases. The CDR3 consists of 14 residues. This chain's CDR3 is CASNSRGTNEKLFF. Here the CDR3 DNA reads TGTGCCAGCAACAGCAGGGGGACTAATGAAAAACTGTTTTTT.

This clone was seen a handful of times. V usage is TRBV9 and J usage is TRBJ2-1; no clear D gene. There are 12 residues in the CDR3. CDR1 SGDLS and CDR2 YYNGEE come from the germline V gene. Trimming removed 0 bases from V and 9 bases from J, with 7 bases in between. This CDR3 is CASSVVLGEQFF. DNA of the CDR3: TGTGCCAGCAGCGTAGTATTGGGTGAGCAGTTCTTC.

The chain recombines TRBV28 with TRBJ1-2, with 10 bases identical to TRBD1. The CDR3 extends over 14 amino acids. The germline gives CDR1 MDHEN, CDR2 SYDVKM. Germline trimming cut 5 bases from V and 4 bases from J; bases unmatched to any gene: 4. CDR3 nucleotide sequence: TGTGCCAGCAGTCCGGGACAGGGGTCCTATGGCTACACCTTC. Protein product: CASSPGQGSYGYTF.

This clone has a handful of counts. The V and J genes are TRBV19 and TRBJ2-7, with 7 bases identical to TRBD1. The CDR3 has 15 amino acids. J lost 3 bases, V lost 3 bases, and 8 bases had no gene match. Per germline, CDR1 LNHDA and CDR2 SQIVND (reference sequence). The DNA of the CDR3 is TGTGCCAGTAGTATGGGCACGGGACAGAGCTACGAGCAGTACTTC. Its protein product is CASSMGTGQSYEQYF.

The chain combines TRBV7-6 with TRBJ2-3; D gene uncertain. Germline lookup yields CDR1 SGHVS and CDR2 FNYEAQ. This CDR3 spans 15 amino acids. V dropped 2 bases and J dropped 4 bases, with 13 bases sitting between them. The CDR3 here is CASSLSNSRADTQYF. The CDR3, as DNA: TGTGCCAGCAGCTTATCTAACTCCCGGGCAGATACGCAGTATTTT.

The chain employs TRBV7-3 and TRBJ2-1; TRBD2 matches 9 bases. CDR3 length: 15 amino acids. Unmatched junction bases numbered 8, after V lost 3 bases and J lost 8 bases. The germline gives CDR1 SGHTA, CDR2 FQGTGA. This chain's CDR3 is CASSFSGSPGDEQFF. The CDR3 DNA follows: TGTGCCAGCAGCTTTAGCGGGAGCCCAGGCGATGAGCAGTTCTTC.